This T cell receptor beta chain originates from a study of CD8 T cells in ankylosing spondylitis. This clonotype was seen just once. Its antigen is not identified. The germline V gene encodes CDR1 MDHEN and CDR2 SYDVKM. This CDR3 is built from 15 residues. V dropped 6 bases and J dropped 3; count of bases not matched to a gene: 8. TCRdb independently ran MiXCR on the 5' RACE reads; one entry per CDR3 protein. In the table there are 750,000 to 850,000 distinct CDR3 sequences, 12% of which are singletons. Study-wide points: Characteristic, it appeared, of ankylosing spondylitis blood was a TCR beta motif of eight or nine highly homologous variants.

This chain connects TRBV28 to TRBJ2-3, with 8 bases fitting TRBD1. This clonotype was obtained from a male donor with ankylosing spondylitis. Material for sequencing was blood, either unsorted or a sorted T cell fraction (not recorded which). Here the CDR3 DNA reads TGTGCCAGCAGCCCACTACAGGGGGGAACAGATACGCAGTATTTT. Translating gives CASSPLQGGTDTQYF.